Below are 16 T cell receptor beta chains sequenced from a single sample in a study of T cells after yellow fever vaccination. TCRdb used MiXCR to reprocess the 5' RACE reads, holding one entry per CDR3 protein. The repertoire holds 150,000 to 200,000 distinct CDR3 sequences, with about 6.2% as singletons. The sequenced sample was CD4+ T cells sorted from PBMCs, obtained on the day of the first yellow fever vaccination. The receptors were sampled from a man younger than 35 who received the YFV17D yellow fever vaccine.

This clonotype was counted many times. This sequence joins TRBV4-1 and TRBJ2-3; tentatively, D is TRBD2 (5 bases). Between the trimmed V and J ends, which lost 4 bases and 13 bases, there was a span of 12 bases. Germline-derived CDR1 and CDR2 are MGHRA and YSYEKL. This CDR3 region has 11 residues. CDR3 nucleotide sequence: TGCGCCAGCAGCCGCGGGCCGTGGAAGTATTTT. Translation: CASSRGPWKYF.

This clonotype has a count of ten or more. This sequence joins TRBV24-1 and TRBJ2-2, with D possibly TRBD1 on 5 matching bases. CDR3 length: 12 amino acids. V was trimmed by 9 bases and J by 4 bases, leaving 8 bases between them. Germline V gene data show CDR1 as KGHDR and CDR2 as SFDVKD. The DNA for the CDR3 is TGTGCCACCGGGGCGAGCACCGGGGAGCTGTTTTTT. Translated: CATGASTGELFF.

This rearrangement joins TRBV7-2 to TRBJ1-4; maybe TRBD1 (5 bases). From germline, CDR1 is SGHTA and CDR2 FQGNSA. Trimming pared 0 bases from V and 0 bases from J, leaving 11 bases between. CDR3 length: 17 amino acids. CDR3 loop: CASSLALGPPTNEKLFF. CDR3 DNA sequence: TGTGCCAGCAGCTTAGCATTGGGACCGCCAACTAATGAAAAACTGTTTTTT.

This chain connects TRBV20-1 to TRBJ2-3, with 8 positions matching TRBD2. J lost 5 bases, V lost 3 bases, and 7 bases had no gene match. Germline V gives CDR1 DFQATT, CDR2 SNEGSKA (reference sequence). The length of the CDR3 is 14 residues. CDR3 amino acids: CSASPGGPIDTQYF. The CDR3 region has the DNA TGCAGTGCTAGCCCGGGGGGGCCGATAGATACGCAGTATTTT.

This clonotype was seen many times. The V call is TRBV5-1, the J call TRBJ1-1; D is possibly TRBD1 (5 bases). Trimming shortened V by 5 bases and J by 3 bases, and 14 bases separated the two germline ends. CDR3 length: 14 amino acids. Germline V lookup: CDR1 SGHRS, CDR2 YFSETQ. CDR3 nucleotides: TGCGCCAGCAGGTGGCAAGGGGTGGACACTGAAGCTTTCTTT. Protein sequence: CASRWQGVDTEAFF. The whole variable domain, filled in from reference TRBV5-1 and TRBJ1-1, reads KAGVTQTPRYLIKTRGQQVTLSCSPISGHRSVSWYQQTPGQGLQFLFEYFSETQRNKGNFPGRFSGRQFSNSRSEMNVSTLELGDSALYLCASRWQGVDTEAFFGQGTRLTVV.

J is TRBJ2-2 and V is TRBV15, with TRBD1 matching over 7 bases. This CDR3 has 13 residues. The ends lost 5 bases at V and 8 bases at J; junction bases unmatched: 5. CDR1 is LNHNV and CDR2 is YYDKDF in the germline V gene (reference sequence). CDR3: CATSRTGQGELFF. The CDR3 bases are TGTGCCACCAGCCGGACAGGACAAGGGGAGCTGTTTTTT. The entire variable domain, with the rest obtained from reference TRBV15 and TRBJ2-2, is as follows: DAMVIQNPRYQVTQFGKPVTLSCSQTLNHNVMYWYQQKSSQAPKLLFHYYDKDFNNEADTPDNFQSRRPNTSFCFLDIRSPGLGDTAMYLCATSRTGQGELFFGEGSRLTVL.

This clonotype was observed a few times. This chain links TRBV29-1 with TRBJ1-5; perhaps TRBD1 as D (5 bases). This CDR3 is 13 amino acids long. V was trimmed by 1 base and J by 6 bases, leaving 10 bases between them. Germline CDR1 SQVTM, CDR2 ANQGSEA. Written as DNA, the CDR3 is TGCAGCGTTGAAGGAGGGGTGGGTCAGCCCCAGCATTTT. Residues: CSVEGGVGQPQHF.

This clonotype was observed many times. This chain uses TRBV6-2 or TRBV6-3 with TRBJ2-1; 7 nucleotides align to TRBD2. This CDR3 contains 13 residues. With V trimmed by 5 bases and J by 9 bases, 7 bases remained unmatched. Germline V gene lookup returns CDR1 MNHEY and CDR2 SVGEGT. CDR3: CASSRAGRGEQFF. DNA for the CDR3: TGTGCCAGCAGTAGAGCGGGGCGGGGTGAGCAGTTCTTC.

The CDR3 DNA reads TGCAGTGCCCCCGGGACAGGCTACACTGAAGCTTTCTTT. It translates to CSAPGTGYTEAFF. The V and J genes are TRBV20-1 and TRBJ1-1; 8 bases match TRBD1. The CDR3 is 13 residues long. The germline V gene encodes CDR1 DFQATT and CDR2 SNEGSKA (reference sequence). J gave up 3 bases and V 6 bases, and 6 bases lay outside the gene matches.

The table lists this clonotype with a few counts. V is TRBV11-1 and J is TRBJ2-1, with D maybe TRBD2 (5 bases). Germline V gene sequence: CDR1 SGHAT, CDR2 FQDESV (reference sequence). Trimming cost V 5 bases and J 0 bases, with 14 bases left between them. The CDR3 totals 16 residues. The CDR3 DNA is TGTGCCAGCAGCCCCGACCCGACTAACTCCTACAATGAGCAGTTCTTC. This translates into CASSPDPTNSYNEQFF.

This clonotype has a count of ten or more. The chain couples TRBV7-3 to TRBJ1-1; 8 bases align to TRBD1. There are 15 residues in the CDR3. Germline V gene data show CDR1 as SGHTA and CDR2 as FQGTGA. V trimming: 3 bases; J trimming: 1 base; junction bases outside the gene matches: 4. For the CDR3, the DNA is TGTGCCAGCAGCTTGAGGGGACAGGCGAACACTGAAGCTTTCTTT. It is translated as CASSLRGQANTEAFF.

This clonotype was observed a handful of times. CDR3 coding DNA: TGCGCCAGCAGCTTGGATCAGGGCCACTCCTACGAGCAGTACTTC. This gives the protein CASSLDQGHSYEQYF. J is TRBJ2-7 and V is TRBV5-1; tentative D call: TRBD1 (5 bases). The ends were cut back, 0 bases at V and 0 bases at J, with 10 bases in the middle. CDR3 length equals 15 residues. CDR1 and CDR2 from the germline V gene are SGHRS and YFSETQ. Together with reference TRBV5-1 and TRBJ2-7, the CDR3 gives the full variable domain: KAGVTQTPRYLIKTRGQQVTLSCSPISGHRSVSWYQQTPGQGLQFLFEYFSETQRNKGNFPGRFSGRQFSNSRSEMNVSTLELGDSALYLCASSLDQGHSYEQYFGPGTRLTVT.

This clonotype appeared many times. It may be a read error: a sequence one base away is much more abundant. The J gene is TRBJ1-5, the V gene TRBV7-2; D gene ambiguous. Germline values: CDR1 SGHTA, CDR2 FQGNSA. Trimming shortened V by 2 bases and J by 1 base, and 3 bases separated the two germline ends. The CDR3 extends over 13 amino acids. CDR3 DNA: TGTGCCAGCAGCTTATGGAGCAATCAGCCCCAGCATTTT. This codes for CASSLWSNQPQHF.

CDR3 amino acids: CSARVVDGANVLTF. CDR3 sequence (DNA): TGCAGTGCTAGAGTAGTGGACGGGGCCAACGTCCTGACTTTC. The chain employs TRBV20-1 and TRBJ2-6; D unresolved. The CDR3 totals 14 residues. V lost 1 base to trimming and J lost 4 bases, with 8 bases between them. The germline CDR1 and CDR2 sequences are DFQATT and SNEGSKA (reference sequence).

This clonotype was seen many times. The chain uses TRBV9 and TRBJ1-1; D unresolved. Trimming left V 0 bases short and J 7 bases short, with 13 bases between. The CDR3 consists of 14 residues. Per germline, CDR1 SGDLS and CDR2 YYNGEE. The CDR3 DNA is TGTGCCAGCAGCGTAGCTCGGGAGATGGATGAAGCTTTCTTT. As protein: CASSVAREMDEAFF.

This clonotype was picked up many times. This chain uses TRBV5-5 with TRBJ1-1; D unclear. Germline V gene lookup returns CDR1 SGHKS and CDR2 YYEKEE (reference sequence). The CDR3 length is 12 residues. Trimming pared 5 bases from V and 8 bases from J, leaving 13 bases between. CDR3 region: CASSFAVTEAFF. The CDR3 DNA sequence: TGTGCCAGCAGTTTCGCGGTGACGGAAGCTTTCTTT.